This entry concerns a single T cell receptor (beta chain). Its antigen remains unknown. Frozen PBMC stocks contributed 2 to 2.5 micrograms of genomic DNA to the TCR beta libraries. The CDR3 contains 14 residues. The ends were cut back, 0 bases at V and 8 bases at J, with 14 bases in the middle. CDR1 SGHRS and CDR2 YFSETQ come from the germline V gene. Profiled with immunoSEQ multiplex PCR; TCRdb holds only in-frame clones, not every one. The sample yields about 330,000 clones, roughly 70% seen once. This sample was included in a study of cytotoxic CD8 clonotypes in ibrutinib-treated CLL. Notes on the study in general: Under therapy, public clonotypes either contracted or stayed stable, and they were uncommon. Baseline levels were approached again at progression, after clonality had risen at ibrutinib response.

This chain uses TRBV5-1 with TRBJ1-1; no clear D. Sequenced material: PBMCs, taken after 36 months of ibrutinib treatment. This receptor was identified in a human donor with chronic lymphocytic leukemia. CDR3 amino acids: CASSLDMGVREAFF. The CDR3 DNA reads TGCGCCAGCAGCTTGGATATGGGTGTAAGGGAAGCTTTCTTT.